These 30 T cell receptor beta chains originate from one sample sequenced in a study of PD-1 blockade in classical Hodgkin lymphoma. Libraries were prepared by immunoSEQ multiplex PCR; TCRdb keeps only in-frame clonotypes and omits some of them. The repertoire holds approximately 24,000 clones, with 84% as singletons. Time point denoted: cycle 4 day 1 (C4D1), after five to seven weeks of nivolumab. Following autologous stem cell transplantation, relapse occurred in every patient, and exposure to brentuximab vedotin varied. Source: peripheral blood mononuclear cells (PBMCs), taken before the fourth cycle of nivolumab. All receptors derive from a human donor with classical Hodgkin lymphoma.

This chain uses TRBV7-2 with TRBJ2-5; 10 bases map to TRBD1. Germline V lookup: CDR1 SGHTA, CDR2 FQGNSA. With 5 bases clipped from V and 5 bases from J, the junction kept 5 bases outside the gene matches. The CDR3 has 14 residues. In DNA, the CDR3 is TGTGCCAGCAGCCAGGGACAGGGGAGGGAGACCCAGTACTTC. The encoded protein is CASSQGQGRETQYF.

This chain links TRBV5-4 with TRBJ2-5, with 7 bases matching TRBD1. CDR1 is SGHNT and CDR2 is YYREEE in the germline V gene (reference sequence). This CDR3 is 15 amino acids long. V trimming: 1 base; J trimming: 1 base; junction bases outside the gene matches: 4. The CDR3 DNA reads as TGTGCCAGCAGCTTGAAAACAGGGGTCCAAGAGACCCAGTACTTC. Encoded protein: CASSLKTGVQETQYF.

The V call is TRBV28, the J call TRBJ2-7; 10 bases match TRBD1. Per the germline V gene, CDR1 is MDHEN and CDR2 is SYDVKM. The CDR3 totals 14 residues. J lost 4 bases, V lost 6 bases, and 6 bases had no gene match. Written as DNA, the CDR3 is TGTGCCAGCAGCGCGGGACAGGGGTATTACGAGCAGTACTTC. It codes for CASSAGQGYYEQYF.

The V and J genes are TRBV10-2 and TRBJ1-1, with D unclear. The CDR3 runs to 15 residues. V was trimmed by 10 bases and J by 2 bases, leaving 20 bases between them. The germline V gene has CDR1 WSHSY and CDR2 SAAADI. The chain's CDR3 is CANPRIIRINTEAFF. The CDR3 region has the DNA TGCGCCAACCCCAGGATAATCAGAATCAACACTGAAGCTTTCTTT.

V and J are TRBV4-2 and TRBJ2-5; 10 bases line up with TRBD2. Germline-derived CDR1 and CDR2 are LGHNA and YNFKEQ. The CDR3 extends over 16 amino acids. V was clipped by 0 bases and J by 4 bases; unmatched bases: 5. The CDR3 nucleotides are TGTGCCAGCAGCCAAGAGGCTAGCGGGAGAGGAGAGACCCAGTACTTC. This codes for CASSQEASGRGETQYF.

This clone appeared a few times. This chain uses TRBV6-5 with TRBJ1-1, with TRBD1 as a possible D gene (5 bases). In germline, CDR1 is MNHEY, CDR2 SVGAGI. This CDR3 has 14 residues. V lost 10 bases and J lost 1, with 16 bases in between. CDR3 in amino acids: CATIDLRGNTEAFF. In DNA form, the CDR3 reads TGTGCCACCATTGACCTGAGGGGGAACACTGAAGCTTTCTTT.

The chain links TRBV28 to TRBJ2-5; 8 bases line up with TRBD1. V gave up 5 bases and J gave up 5 bases; unmatched junction bases: 7. Per the germline V gene, CDR1 is MDHEN and CDR2 is SYDVKM. The CDR3 spans 14 residues. The chain's CDR3 is CASSQTGVRETQYF. In DNA form, the CDR3 reads TGTGCCAGCAGTCAGACAGGGGTACGGGAGACCCAGTACTTC.

The genes are TRBV15 and TRBJ1-5; 7 bases are shared with TRBD1. CDR1 and CDR2 (germline): LNHNV, YYDKDF (reference sequence). This CDR3 is 19 amino acids long. Germline trimming cut 6 bases from V and 0 bases from J; bases unmatched to any gene: 17. The CDR3 DNA is TGTGCCACCAGTTTAAGTTCCAGGGGACAGCTTTATAGCAATCAGCCCCAGCATTTT. Translating it yields CATSLSSRGQLYSNQPQHF. Drawing the rest from reference TRBV15 and TRBJ1-5, the complete variable domain is DAMVIQNPRYQVTQFGKPVTLSCSQTLNHNVMYWYQQKSSQAPKLLFHYYDKDFNNEADTPDNFQSRRPNTSFCFLDIRSPGLGDTAMYLCATSLSSRGQLYSNQPQHFGDGTRLSIL.

The gene calls are TRBV4-2 and TRBJ2-7; D may match TRBD1 or TRBD2 (5 bases each). Germline assignment: CDR1 LGHNA and CDR2 YNFKEQ. The CDR3 loop spans 14 amino acids. Trimming shortened V by 4 bases and J by 2 bases, and 12 bases separated the two germline ends. The CDR3 sequence: CASSPNWGPYEQYF. The CDR3 DNA follows: TGTGCCAGCAGCCCTAATTGGGGACCCTACGAGCAGTACTTC.

This clone was counted a few times. The chain uses TRBV4-1 and TRBJ1-2; D is ambiguous. The CDR3 is 15 amino acids. V lost 0 bases, J lost 4 bases, and 12 bases lay in between. The germline gives CDR1 MGHRA, CDR2 YSYEKL. For the CDR3, the DNA is TGCGCCAGCAGCCAAGAGGCAGCTGAAAGCTATGGCTACACCTTC. It translates to CASSQEAAESYGYTF.

This clone was seen a few times. This rearrangement joins TRBV6-6 to TRBJ2-7; D remains ambiguous. This CDR3 spans 16 amino acids. CDR1 and CDR2 (germline): MNHNY, SVGAGI (reference sequence). The ends were cut back, 6 bases at V and 3 bases at J, with 21 bases in the middle. This CDR3 is CASSLIRGSSLYEQYF. The CDR3 region has the DNA TGTGCCAGCAGCTTGATCCGAGGTTCCTCCCTCTACGAGCAGTACTTC.

This chain links TRBV5-1 with TRBJ2-1, with D hard to call. Germline V lookup: CDR1 SGHRS, CDR2 YFSETQ. Trimming left V 0 bases short and J 4 bases short, with 5 bases between. CDR3 length equals 13 residues. CDR3 sequence: CASSLGKYNEQFF. The CDR3 DNA follows: TGCGCCAGCAGCTTGGGGAAGTACAATGAGCAGTTCTTC.

The chain is built from TRBV15 and TRBJ2-7; possible D gene TRBD2, 5 bases. Trimming left V 1 base short and J 3 bases short, with 25 bases between. CDR1 is LNHNV and CDR2 is YYDKDF in the germline V gene (reference sequence). This CDR3 spans 19 amino acids. CDR3: CATSRVLPSAAAANYEQYF. CDR3 in DNA: TGTGCCACCAGCAGAGTCCTCCCGTCGGCAGCGGCGGCGAACTACGAGCAGTACTTC.

The chain couples TRBV18 to TRBJ2-7, with no clear D. The V gene's germline CDR1 is KGHSH and CDR2 LQKENI. The ends were cut back, 3 bases at V and 3 bases at J, with 6 bases in the middle. The CDR3 totals 12 residues. The DNA for the CDR3 is TGTGCCAGCTCACCTTCGTTCTACGAGCAGTACTTC. This sequence encodes CASSPSFYEQYF.

The chain has TRBV10-3 and TRBJ1-1; 7 bases map to TRBD1. There are 12 residues in the CDR3. The V gene end was trimmed by 10 bases and the J gene end by 0 bases; junction bases not matched to a gene: 2. Per the germline V gene, CDR1 is ENHRY and CDR2 is SYGVKD. For the CDR3, the DNA is TGTGCCACGGGACAGTTGAACACTGAAGCTTTCTTT. Translated, it gives CATGQLNTEAFF.

The V gene is TRBV19, the J gene TRBJ2-7; TRBD2 might be the D (6 bases). The germline V gene encodes CDR1 LNHDA and CDR2 SQIVND (reference sequence). This CDR3 comprises 13 residues. V lost 7 bases and J 3 bases, leaving 13 bases between the germline ends. The chain's CDR3 is CASTHTGGYEQYF. Written as DNA, the CDR3 is TGTGCCAGTACCCACACCGGGGGCTACGAGCAGTACTTC.

This chain links TRBV5-4 with TRBJ2-4; D is perhaps TRBD2 (6 bases). The CDR3 covers 15 residues. Trimming shortened V by 4 bases and J by 1 base, and 12 bases separated the two germline ends. Germline assignment: CDR1 SGHNT and CDR2 YYREEE (reference sequence). CDR3: CASSRMEGAKNIQYF. The CDR3 DNA is TGTGCCAGCAGCCGCATGGAGGGGGCCAAAAACATTCAGTACTTC. The full variable domain, in which reference TRBV5-4 and TRBJ2-4 provide the parts outside the CDR3, is ETGVTQSPTHLIKTRGQQVTLRCSSQSGHNTVSWYQQALGQGPQFIFQYYREEENGRGNFPPRFSGLQFPNYSSELNVNALELDDSALYLCASSRMEGAKNIQYFGAGTRLSVL.

The chain recombines TRBV7-9 with TRBJ2-7; D gene ambiguous. With 2 bases removed from V and 3 bases from J, the gap between germline ends came to 14 bases. CDR3 size: 15 residues. Germline CDR1 and CDR2: SEHNR and FQNEAQ (reference sequence). The CDR3 sequence: CASSLSSAEFYEQYF. For the CDR3, the DNA is TGTGCCAGCAGCTTATCTTCGGCGGAGTTCTACGAGCAGTACTTC.

The J gene is TRBJ2-7, the V gene TRBV18, with D maybe TRBD1 (6 bases). Trimming shortened V by 5 bases and J by 7 bases, and 15 bases separated the two germline ends. Per the germline V gene, CDR1 is KGHSH and CDR2 is LQKENI. The CDR3 is 13 residues long. As DNA, the CDR3 is TGTGCCAGCTCAGGAATACAGGGTCGGGAGCAGTACTTC. Amino acid sequence: CASSGIQGREQYF.

This clone has just one count. The chain carries TRBV6-5 and TRBJ2-5; TRBD2 matches at 7 bases. The trim removed 6 bases at V and 2 bases at J, leaving 6 bases unmatched. Germline CDR1 and CDR2: MNHEY and SVGAGI. This CDR3 spans 14 amino acids. Here the CDR3 DNA reads TGTGCCAGCAGCCGGGACTATTCTCAAGAGACCCAGTACTTC. Protein: CASSRDYSQETQYF.

CDR3 loop: CASTSGQGHTDTQYF. The CDR3 nucleotides read TGTGCCAGCACCTCCGGACAGGGACACACAGATACGCAGTATTTT. The V call is TRBV7-9, the J call TRBJ2-3; 8 bases match TRBD1. The germline V gene has CDR1 SEHNR and CDR2 FQNEAQ (reference sequence). Trimming took 7 bases from V and 2 from J; bases not matched to a gene: 8. The CDR3 extends over 15 amino acids.

The J gene is TRBJ1-2, the V gene TRBV23-1, with unresolved D. TRBV23-1 is an ORF, and what it does is uncertain. Between the trimmed V and J ends, which lost 0 bases and 4 bases, there was a span of 6 bases. This CDR3 has 13 amino acids. The CDR3 DNA sequence: TGCGCCAGCAGTCAATCGAGCTTCTATGGCTACACCTTC. Translated: CASSQSSFYGYTF.

The rearrangement uses TRBV5-1 and TRBJ2-7; D is possibly TRBD2 (6 bases). The germline V gene encodes CDR1 SGHRS and CDR2 YFSETQ. Trimming took off 2 bases at V and 3 bases at J, with 12 bases between the two ends. The CDR3 contains 14 residues. The CDR3 DNA is TGCGCCAGCAGCTTTAGTAGCGGCTTCTACGAGCAGTACTTC. It yields the protein CASSFSSGFYEQYF.

This chain uses TRBV7-9 with TRBJ1-1, with TRBD1 identical over 7 bases. V trimming: 5 bases; J trimming: 2 bases; junction bases outside the gene matches: 5. This CDR3 has 14 amino acids. CDR1 and CDR2 (germline): SEHNR, FQNEAQ (reference sequence). The CDR3 is CASSPDRVNTEAFF. The CDR3 DNA is TGTGCCAGCAGCCCCGACAGGGTCAACACTGAAGCTTTCTTT.

The chain links TRBV7-3 to TRBJ2-1; 7 nucleotides align to TRBD2. From germline, CDR1 is SGHTA and CDR2 FQGTGA. The V and J ends lost 2 bases and 8 bases, in that order; junction bases with no gene match: 18. This CDR3 is built from 18 residues. CDR3 DNA sequence: TGTGCCAGCAGCTTAGTGGCTAGCGGTCCTTCTAGGGTGGATGAGCAGTTCTTC. Its translation is CASSLVASGPSRVDEQFF.

The V and J genes are TRBV7-9 and TRBJ2-5; 7 bases align to TRBD1. Germline V gene lookup returns CDR1 SEHNR and CDR2 FQNEAQ (reference sequence). V was pared by 4 bases and J by 4 bases, with 6 bases of the junction left unmatched. This CDR3 has 14 amino acids. In DNA, the CDR3 is TGTGCCAGCAGCTACGGACAGGAGAGAGAGACCCAGTACTTC. Its protein product is CASSYGQERETQYF.

The chain carries TRBV5-4 and TRBJ1-5; the match to TRBD1 covers 7 bases. The CDR3 is 15 amino acids. J gave up 6 bases and V 2 bases, and 8 bases lay outside the gene matches. Looked up from germline, CDR1 is SGHNT and CDR2 is YYREEE (reference sequence). CDR3 DNA sequence: TGTGCCAGCAGCTTAGACAGGGCGGTTGGTCAGCCCCAGCATTTT. It yields the protein CASSLDRAVGQPQHF.

The J gene is TRBJ1-2, the V gene TRBV11-3; D remains ambiguous. Germline values: CDR1 SGHNT, CDR2 YENEEA. The V end was cut by 1 base, the J end by 2 bases, with 8 bases between. CDR3 length: 14 residues. The chain's CDR3 is CASSLGIGNYGYTF. The CDR3 DNA sequence: TGTGCCAGCAGCTTAGGGATAGGGAACTATGGCTACACCTTC.

The rearrangement links TRBV28 to TRBJ1-2, with D unresolved. With 2 bases removed from V and 2 bases from J, the gap between germline ends came to 9 bases. The CDR3 runs to 14 residues. Germline V gene sequence: CDR1 MDHEN, CDR2 SYDVKM. The CDR3 reads CASSLGLPNYGYTF. CDR3 nucleotides: TGTGCCAGCAGTTTAGGGCTCCCCAACTATGGCTACACCTTC.

V is TRBV28 and J is TRBJ2-3, with TRBD2 identical over 11 bases. Germline trimming cut 4 bases from V and 5 bases from J; bases unmatched to any gene: 14. CDR3 length equals 18 residues. Germline lookup yields CDR1 MDHEN and CDR2 SYDVKM. CDR3 protein: CASSSLASGRIEQDTQYF. CDR3 DNA: TGTGCCAGCAGTTCACTCGCTAGCGGGAGGATTGAACAAGATACGCAGTATTTT.